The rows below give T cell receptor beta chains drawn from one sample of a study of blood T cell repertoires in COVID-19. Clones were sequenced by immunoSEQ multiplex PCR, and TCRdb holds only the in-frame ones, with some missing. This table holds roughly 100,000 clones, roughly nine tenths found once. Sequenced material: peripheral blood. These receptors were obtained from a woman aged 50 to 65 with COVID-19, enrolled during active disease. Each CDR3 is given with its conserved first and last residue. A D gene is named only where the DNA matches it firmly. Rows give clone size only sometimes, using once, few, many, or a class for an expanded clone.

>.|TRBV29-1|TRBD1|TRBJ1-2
CSALEQQGGYGYTF
TGCAGCGCCTTAGAACAACAGGGGGGCTATGGCTACACCTTC
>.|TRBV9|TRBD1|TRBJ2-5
CASSVRTGGLETQYF
TGTGCCAGCAGCGTAAGGACAGGGGGCTTGGAGACCCAGTACTTC
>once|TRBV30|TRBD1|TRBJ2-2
CAWTGQGAETGELFF
TGTGCCTGGACCGGACAGGGGGCAGAAACCGGGGAGCTGTTTTTT
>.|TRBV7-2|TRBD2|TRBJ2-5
CASRISGAPIETQYF
TGTGCCAGCAGAATTAGCGGGGCCCCAATAGAGACCCAGTACTTC
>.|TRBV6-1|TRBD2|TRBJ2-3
CASSEGRTSGHTQYF
TGTGCCAGCAGTGAGGGTAGGACTAGCGGACATACGCAGTATTTT
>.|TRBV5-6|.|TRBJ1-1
CASSSTTGNTEAFF
TGTGCCAGCAGCTCTACGACTGGGAACACTGAAGCTTTCTTT
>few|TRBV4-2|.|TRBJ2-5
CASSPEVSGTQYF
TGTGCCAGCAGCCCCGAGGTCTCTGGGACCCAGTACTTC
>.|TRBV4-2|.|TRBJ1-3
CASSQDHSSGNTIYF
TGTGCCAGCAGCCAAGATCACTCTTCTGGAAACACCATATATTTT
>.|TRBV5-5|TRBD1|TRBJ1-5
CASSWTDREGQPQHF
TGTGCCAGCAGCTGGACGGACAGGGAGGGGCAGCCCCAGCATTTT
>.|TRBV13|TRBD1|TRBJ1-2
CASSTTGGPHGYTF
TGTGCCAGCAGCACAACAGGGGGCCCACATGGCTACACCTTC
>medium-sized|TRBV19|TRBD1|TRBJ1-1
CASSIGTGSLNTEAFF
TGTGCCAGTAGTATAGGGACAGGGTCCCTGAACACTGAAGCTTTCTTT
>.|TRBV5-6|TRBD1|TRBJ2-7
CASSLTRTGVYF
TGTGCCAGCAGCTTGACCAGGACAGGAGTTTACTTC
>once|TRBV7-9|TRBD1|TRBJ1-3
CASSLPSRQGSSGNTIYF
TGTGCCAGCAGCTTGCCCTCTAGACAGGGGAGCTCTGGAAACACCATATATTTT
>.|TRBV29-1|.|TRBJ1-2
CSVAGVSGYTF
TGCAGCGTGGCAGGGGTCAGTGGCTACACCTTC
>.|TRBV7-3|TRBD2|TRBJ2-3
CASSLGLAGGRTPSTDTQYF
TGTGCCAGCAGCCTCGGACTAGCGGGGGGGAGAACCCCTAGCACAGATACGCAGTATTTT
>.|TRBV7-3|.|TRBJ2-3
CASSRDYSGTDTQYF
TGTGCCAGCAGCCGCGACTATTCTGGCACAGATACGCAGTATTTT
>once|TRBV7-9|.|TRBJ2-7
CASSLGAPGEQYF
TGTGCCAGCAGCTTAGGGGCCCCCGGCGAGCAGTACTTC
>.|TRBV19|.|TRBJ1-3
CASSAGLTPVSGNTIYF
TGTGCCAGTAGTGCCGGTTTGACACCTGTCTCTGGAAACACCATATATTTT
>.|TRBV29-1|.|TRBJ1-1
CSVGQFMNTEAFF
TGCAGCGTTGGACAGTTCATGAACACTGAAGCTTTCTTT
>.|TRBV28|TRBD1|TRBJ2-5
CASTLQGLGTQYF
TGTGCCAGCACTTTACAGGGGCTTGGGACCCAGTACTTC
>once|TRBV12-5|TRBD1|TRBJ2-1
CASGEEIGTGPNEQFF
TGTGCTAGTGGTGAGGAAATCGGGACAGGACCGAATGAGCAGTTCTTC
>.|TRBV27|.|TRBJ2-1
CASNMDSGLQNEQFF
TGTGCCAGCAACATGGACAGTGGGCTACAGAATGAGCAGTTCTTC
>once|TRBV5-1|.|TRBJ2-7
CASREQSYEQYF
TGCGCCAGCAGAGAACAGTCCTACGAGCAGTACTTC
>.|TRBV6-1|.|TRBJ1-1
CASSERGEGIPEAFF
TGTGCCAGCAGTGAACGGGGGGAAGGGATTCCTGAAGCTTTCTTT
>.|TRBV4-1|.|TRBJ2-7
CASSRGGYPNEQYF
TGCGCCAGCAGCCGGGGGGGCTATCCCAACGAGCAGTACTTC
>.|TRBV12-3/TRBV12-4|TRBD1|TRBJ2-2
CASMGQTGELFF
TGTGCCAGCATGGGACAGACCGGGGAGCTGTTTTTT
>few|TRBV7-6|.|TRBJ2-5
CASSEDTGGRETQYF
TGTGCCAGCAGCGAAGACACCGGGGGGCGGGAGACCCAGTACTTC
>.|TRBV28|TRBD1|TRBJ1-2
CASSTGGAKTGYTF
TGTGCCAGCAGTACAGGGGGTGCTAAGACGGGCTACACCTTC
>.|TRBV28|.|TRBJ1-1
CASRLGGLNTEAFF
TGTGCCAGCAGGCTAGGGGGACTGAACACTGAAGCTTTCTTT
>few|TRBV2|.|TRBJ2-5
CASSPNYDAGTQYF
TGTGCCAGCAGCCCTAACTACGACGCTGGGACCCAGTACTTC
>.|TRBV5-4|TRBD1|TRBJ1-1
CASSRDREAFF
TGTGCCAGCAGCAGGGACAGGGAAGCTTTCTTT
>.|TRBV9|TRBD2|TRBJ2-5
CASSVDSGGPETQYF
TGTGCCAGCAGCGTAGATTCGGGGGGGCCGGAGACCCAGTACTTC
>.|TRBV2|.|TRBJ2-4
CASSSLDTGKNIQYF
TGTGCCAGCAGCTCCCTGGACACTGGCAAAAACATTCAGTACTTC
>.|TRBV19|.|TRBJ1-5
CASTMGGEGQPQHF
TGTGCCAGTACCATGGGGGGTGAGGGTCAGCCCCAGCATTTT
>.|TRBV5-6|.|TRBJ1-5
CASSLLTGKDQPQHF
TGTGCCAGCAGTCTTCTGACCGGGAAGGATCAGCCCCAGCATTTT
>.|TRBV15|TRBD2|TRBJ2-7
CATSSLSGGANEQYF
TGTGCCACCAGCAGCCTTAGCGGGGGGGCGAACGAGCAGTACTTC
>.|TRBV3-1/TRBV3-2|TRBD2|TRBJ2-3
CASSQDGSGGVGDTQYF
TGTGCCAGCAGCCAAGATGGTAGCGGGGGGGTGGGAGATACGCAGTATTTT
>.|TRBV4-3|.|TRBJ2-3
CASSPEPAGMQYF
TGCGCCAGCAGCCCAGAACCTGCTGGCATGCAGTATTTT
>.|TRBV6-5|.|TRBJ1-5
CASSSRVYSNQPQHF
TGTGCCAGCAGTTCCAGGGTTTATAGCAATCAGCCCCAGCATTTT
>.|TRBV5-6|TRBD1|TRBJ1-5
CASSLTGVSNQPQHF
TGTGCCAGCAGCTTGACAGGGGTTAGCAATCAGCCCCAGCATTTT
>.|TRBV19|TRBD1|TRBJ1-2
CASSTGQDINYGYTF
TGTGCCAGTAGTACGGGACAGGATATTAACTATGGCTACACCTTC
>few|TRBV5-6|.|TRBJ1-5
CASSLAGGPNQPQHF
TGTGCCAGCAGCTTGGCGGGCGGGCCCAATCAGCCCCAGCATTTT
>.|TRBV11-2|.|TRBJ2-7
CASSLDPRLEQYF
TGTGCCAGCAGCTTAGATCCCAGGTTGGAGCAGTACTTC
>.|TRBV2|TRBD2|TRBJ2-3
CASSDDGLAMDTQYF
TGTGCCAGCAGTGATGACGGACTAGCGATGGATACGCAGTATTTT
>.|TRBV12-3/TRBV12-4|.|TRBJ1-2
CASRDDSGGYTF
TGTGCCAGCAGGGACGACAGCGGGGGCTACACCTTC
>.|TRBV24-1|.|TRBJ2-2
CATSDPTGNTGELFF
TGTGCCACCAGTGACCCGACAGGGAACACCGGGGAGCTGTTTTTT